Each of the 8 T cell receptor beta chains below was sequenced from the same sample in a study of memory CD4+ T cells and cytomegalovirus serostatus. Single viable CD3+CD4+CD8-CD45RO+ cells were sorted as the memory CD4+ T cells. Clones were sequenced by immunoSEQ multiplex PCR, and TCRdb holds only the in-frame ones, with some missing. The sample yields under 75,000 clones, around 80% seen once. The material sequenced was memory CD4+ T cells from blood. Source of these receptors: an adult in good health and CMV-seronegative. Some clones in this sample may be carry-over from other donors' samples.

This chain links TRBV5-6 with TRBJ2-1; D gene ambiguous. The CDR3 sequence is 16 residues long. Germline CDR1 and CDR2: SGHDT and YYEEEE. V lost 7 bases, J lost 2 bases, and 19 bases lay in between. CDR3 DNA sequence: TGTGCCAGCGCCCTTGCGCCCGACTTCACCTACAATGAGCAGTTCTTC. Its protein product is CASALAPDFTYNEQFF.

The chain combines TRBV6-6 with TRBJ1-1; no definite D call. The length of the CDR3 is 14 residues. Trimming pared 8 bases from V and 3 bases from J, leaving 16 bases between. Per the germline V gene, CDR1 is MNHNY and CDR2 is SVGAGI (reference sequence). In DNA, the CDR3 is TGTGCCAGCGGGTTGCGCGGTGAGGACACTGAAGCTTTCTTT. Its protein product is CASGLRGEDTEAFF.

The chain links TRBV5-1 to TRBJ1-6; the D gene is possibly TRBD1 (5 bases). The germline gives CDR1 SGHRS, CDR2 YFSETQ. The CDR3 covers 16 residues. Between the trimmed V and J ends, which lost 4 bases and 9 bases, there was a span of 20 bases. CDR3 DNA: TGCGCCAGCAGCCCGGAGGGGTTAAGGGCGGGTTCACCCCTCCACTTT. This codes for CASSPEGLRAGSPLHF.

The rearrangement uses TRBV4-2 and TRBJ1-2; D gene ambiguous. Germline-derived CDR1 and CDR2 are LGHNA and YNFKEQ. The CDR3 runs 13 residues. With 0 bases removed from V and 3 bases from J, the gap between germline ends came to 5 bases. The CDR3 nucleotides are TGTGCCAGCAGCCAAGATGGTGACTATGGCTACACCTTC. It translates to CASSQDGDYGYTF.

This chain joins TRBV19 and TRBJ2-7; the match to TRBD2 covers 7 bases. V gave up 3 bases and J gave up 7 bases; unmatched junction bases: 12. Germline-derived CDR1 and CDR2 are LNHDA and SQIVND (reference sequence). This CDR3 spans 15 amino acids. This chain's CDR3 is CASSILSAGAWEQYF. The CDR3 DNA is TGTGCCAGTAGTATCCTTTCCGCGGGAGCCTGGGAGCAGTACTTC. Full variable domain (rest looked up from reference TRBV19 and TRBJ2-7): DGGITQSPKYLFRKEGQNVTLSCEQNLNHDAMYWYRQDPGQGLRLIYYSQIVNDFQKGDIAEGYSVSREKKESFPLTVTSAQKNPTAFYLCASSILSAGAWEQYFGPGTRLTVT.

The chain has TRBV5-1 and TRBJ1-1; D is undetermined. The CDR3 spans 13 residues. CDR1 and CDR2 from the germline V gene are SGHRS and YFSETQ. Between the trimmed V and J ends, which lost 5 bases and 7 bases, there was a span of 15 bases. This CDR3 is CASSQNPALEAFF. Written as DNA, the CDR3 is TGCGCCAGCAGTCAAAATCCCGCTCTTGAAGCTTTCTTT.

This chain joins TRBV7-2 and TRBJ2-2, with D possibly matching TRBD2 (7 bases). Per the germline V gene, CDR1 is SGHTA and CDR2 is FQGNSA. The length of the CDR3 is 16 residues. The germline V and J ends were trimmed by 1 base and 3 bases, with 12 bases remaining between them. CDR3 DNA sequence: TGTGCCAGCAGCTTAGGGGGGGGCGGGTACACCGGGGAGCTGTTTTTT. It specifies CASSLGGGGYTGELFF.

A few counts support this clone. The chain joins TRBV5-1 to TRBJ2-2; no clear D. The germline V gene has CDR1 SGHRS and CDR2 YFSETQ. V lost 4 bases and J lost 0, with 13 bases in between. The CDR3 extends over 16 amino acids. In nucleotides, the CDR3 is TGCGCCAGCAGCCTGCTTGGGCGCCCGAACACCGGGGAGCTGTTTTTT. Its translation is CASSLLGRPNTGELFF.